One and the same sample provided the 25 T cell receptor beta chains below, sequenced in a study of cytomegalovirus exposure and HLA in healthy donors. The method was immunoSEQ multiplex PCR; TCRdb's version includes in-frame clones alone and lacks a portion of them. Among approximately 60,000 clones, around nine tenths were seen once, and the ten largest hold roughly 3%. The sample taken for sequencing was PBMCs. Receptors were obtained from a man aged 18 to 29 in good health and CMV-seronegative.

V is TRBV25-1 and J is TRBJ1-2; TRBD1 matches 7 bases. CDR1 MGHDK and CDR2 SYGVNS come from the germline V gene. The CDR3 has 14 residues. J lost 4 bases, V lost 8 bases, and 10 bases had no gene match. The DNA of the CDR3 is TGTGCCAGCTATAATGACAGGGAAAGCTATGGCTACACCTTC. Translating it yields CASYNDRESYGYTF.

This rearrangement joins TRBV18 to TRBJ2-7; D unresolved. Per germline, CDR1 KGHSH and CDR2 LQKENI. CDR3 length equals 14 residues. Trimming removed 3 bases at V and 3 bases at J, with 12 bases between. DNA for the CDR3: TGTGCCAGCTCACCGCAGTTCCCCAACTACGAGCAGTACTTC. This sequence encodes CASSPQFPNYEQYF.

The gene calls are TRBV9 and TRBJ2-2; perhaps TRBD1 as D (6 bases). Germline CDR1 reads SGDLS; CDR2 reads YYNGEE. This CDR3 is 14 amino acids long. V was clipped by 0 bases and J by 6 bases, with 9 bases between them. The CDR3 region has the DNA TGTGCCAGCAGCGTAGAGGGACACCCCGGGGAGCTGTTTTTT. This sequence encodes CASSVEGHPGELFF.

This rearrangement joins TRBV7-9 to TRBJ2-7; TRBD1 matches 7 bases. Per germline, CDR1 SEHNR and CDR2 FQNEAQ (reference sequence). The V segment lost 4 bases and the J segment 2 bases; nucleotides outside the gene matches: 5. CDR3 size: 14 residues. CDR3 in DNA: TGTGCCAGCAGCTCGACAGGGAACGCCTACGAGCAGTACTTC. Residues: CASSSTGNAYEQYF. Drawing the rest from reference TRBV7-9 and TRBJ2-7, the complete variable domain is DTGVSQNPRHKITKRGQNVTFRCDPISEHNRLYWYRQTLGQGPEFLTYFQNEAQLEKSRLLSDRFSAERPKGSFSTLEIQRTEQGDSAMYLCASSSTGNAYEQYFGPGTRLTVT.

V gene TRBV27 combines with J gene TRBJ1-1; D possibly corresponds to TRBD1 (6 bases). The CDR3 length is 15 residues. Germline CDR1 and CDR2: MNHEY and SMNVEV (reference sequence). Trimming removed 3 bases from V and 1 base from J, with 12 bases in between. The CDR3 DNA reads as TGTGCCAGCAGTTTGGGTAGGGGGTGGAACACTGAAGCTTTCTTT. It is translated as CASSLGRGWNTEAFF.

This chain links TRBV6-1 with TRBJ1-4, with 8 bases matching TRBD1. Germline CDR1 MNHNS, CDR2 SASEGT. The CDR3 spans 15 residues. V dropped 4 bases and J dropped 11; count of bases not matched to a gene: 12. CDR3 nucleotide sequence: TGTGCCAGCAGTGGCAGGGGGCGTCCAGGTGGGAAACTGTTTTTT. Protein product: CASSGRGRPGGKLFF.

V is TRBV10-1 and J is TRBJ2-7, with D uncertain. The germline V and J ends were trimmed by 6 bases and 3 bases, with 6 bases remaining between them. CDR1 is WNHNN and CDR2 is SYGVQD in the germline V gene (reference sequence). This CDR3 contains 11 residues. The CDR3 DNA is TGCGCCAGCAGCAGAGGCTACGAGCAGTACTTC. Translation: CASSRGYEQYF.

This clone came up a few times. This CDR3 reads CASSADWDQPQHF. Here the CDR3 DNA reads TGTGCCAGCAGTGCGGACTGGGATCAGCCCCAGCATTTT. This chain connects TRBV6-5 to TRBJ1-5; D gene ambiguous. The CDR3 covers 13 residues. In germline, CDR1 is MNHEY, CDR2 SVGAGI. The V end lost 5 bases, the J end lost 5 bases, and 10 bases lay between the germline ends.

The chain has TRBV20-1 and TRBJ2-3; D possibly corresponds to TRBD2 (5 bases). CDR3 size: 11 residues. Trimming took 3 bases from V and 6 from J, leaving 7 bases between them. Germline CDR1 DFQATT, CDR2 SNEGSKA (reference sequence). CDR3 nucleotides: TGCAGTGCTAGCGGCGGGGATACGCAGTATTTT. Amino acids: CSASGGDTQYF.

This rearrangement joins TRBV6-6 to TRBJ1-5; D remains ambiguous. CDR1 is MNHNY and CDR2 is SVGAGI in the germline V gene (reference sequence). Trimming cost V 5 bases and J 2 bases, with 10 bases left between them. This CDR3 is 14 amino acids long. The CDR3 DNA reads TGTGCCAGCAGTAAGGAGTTGGGCAATCAGCCCCAGCATTTT. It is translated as CASSKELGNQPQHF.

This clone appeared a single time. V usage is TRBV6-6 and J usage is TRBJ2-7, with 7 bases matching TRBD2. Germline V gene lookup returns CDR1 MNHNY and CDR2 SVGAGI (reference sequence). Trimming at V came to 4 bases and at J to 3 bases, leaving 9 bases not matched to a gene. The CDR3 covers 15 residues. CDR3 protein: CASSLGYGEGYEQYF. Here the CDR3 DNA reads TGTGCCAGCAGTTTGGGTTACGGGGAGGGCTACGAGCAGTACTTC.

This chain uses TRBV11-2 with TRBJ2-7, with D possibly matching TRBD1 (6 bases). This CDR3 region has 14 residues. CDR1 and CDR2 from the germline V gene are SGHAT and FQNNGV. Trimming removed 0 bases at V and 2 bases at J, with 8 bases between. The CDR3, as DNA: TGTGCCAGCAGCTTAGACAGGGGCCCCTACGAGCAGTACTTC. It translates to CASSLDRGPYEQYF. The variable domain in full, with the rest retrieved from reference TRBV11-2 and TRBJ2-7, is EAGVAQSPRYKIIEKRQSVAFWCNPISGHATLYWYQQILGQGPKLLIQFQNNGVVDDSQLPKDRFSAERLKGVDSTLKIQPAKLEDSAVYLCASSLDRGPYEQYFGPGTRLTVT.

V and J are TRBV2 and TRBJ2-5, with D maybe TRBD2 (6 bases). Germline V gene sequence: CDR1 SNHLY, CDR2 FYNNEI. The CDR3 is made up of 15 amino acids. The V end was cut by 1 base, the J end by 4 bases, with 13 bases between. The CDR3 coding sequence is TGTGCCAGCAGTGAAGGGGGGACTCCGCGAGAGACCCAGTACTTC. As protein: CASSEGGTPRETQYF.

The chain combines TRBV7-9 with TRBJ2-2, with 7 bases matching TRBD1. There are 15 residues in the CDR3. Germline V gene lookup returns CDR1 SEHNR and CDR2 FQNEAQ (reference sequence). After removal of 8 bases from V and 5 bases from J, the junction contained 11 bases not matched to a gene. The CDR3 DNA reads TGTGCCAGCCGACGGACAGGTTGGGGGACCGGGGAGCTGTTTTTT. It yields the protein CASRRTGWGTGELFF.

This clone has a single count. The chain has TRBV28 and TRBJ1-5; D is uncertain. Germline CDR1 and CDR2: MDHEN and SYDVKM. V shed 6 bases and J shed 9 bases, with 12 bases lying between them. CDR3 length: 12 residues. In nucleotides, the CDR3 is TGTGCCAGCAGCCCCGGGGTGGTGCCCCAGCATTTT. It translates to CASSPGVVPQHF.

The CDR3 sequence: CATTSGQGSNQPQHF. CDR3 nucleotide sequence: TGTGCCACCACGTCCGGACAGGGGAGCAATCAGCCCCAGCATTTT. The rearrangement joins TRBV15 to TRBJ1-5, with TRBD1 identical over 9 bases. This CDR3 contains 15 residues. Trimming removed 7 bases from V and 1 base from J; junction bases left unmatched: 5. CDR1 is LNHNV, CDR2 YYDKDF, per germline (reference sequence).

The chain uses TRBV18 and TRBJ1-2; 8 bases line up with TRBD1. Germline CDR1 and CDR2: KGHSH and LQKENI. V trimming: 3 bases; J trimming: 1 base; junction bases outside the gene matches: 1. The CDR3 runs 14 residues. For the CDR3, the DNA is TGTGCCAGCTCACCGGGACAGGATAACTATGGCTACACCTTC. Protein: CASSPGQDNYGYTF.

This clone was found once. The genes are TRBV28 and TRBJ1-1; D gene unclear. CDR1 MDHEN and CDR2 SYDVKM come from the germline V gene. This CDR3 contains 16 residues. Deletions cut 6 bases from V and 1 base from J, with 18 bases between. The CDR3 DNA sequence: TGTGCCAGCAGCCCCCCCGTGGCAACCCAGAACACTGAAGCTTTCTTT. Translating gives CASSPPVATQNTEAFF.

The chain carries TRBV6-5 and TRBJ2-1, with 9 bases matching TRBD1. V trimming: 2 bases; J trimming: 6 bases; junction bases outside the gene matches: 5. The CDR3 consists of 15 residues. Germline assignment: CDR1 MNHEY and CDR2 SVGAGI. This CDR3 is CASSYAGQGINEQFF. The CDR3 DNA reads TGTGCCAGCAGTTACGCGGGACAGGGTATCAATGAGCAGTTCTTC.

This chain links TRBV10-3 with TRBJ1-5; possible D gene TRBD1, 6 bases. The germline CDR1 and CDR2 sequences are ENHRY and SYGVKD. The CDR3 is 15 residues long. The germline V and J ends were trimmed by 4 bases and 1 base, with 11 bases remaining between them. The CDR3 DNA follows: TGTGCCATCAGTGCGACAGGACGGAGCAATCAGCCCCAGCATTTT. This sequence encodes CAISATGRSNQPQHF.

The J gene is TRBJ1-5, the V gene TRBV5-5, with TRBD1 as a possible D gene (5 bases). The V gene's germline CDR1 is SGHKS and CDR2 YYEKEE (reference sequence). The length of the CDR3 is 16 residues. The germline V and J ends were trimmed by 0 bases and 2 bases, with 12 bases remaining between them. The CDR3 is CASSLVLGGGNQPQHF. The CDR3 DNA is TGTGCCAGCAGCTTGGTTTTGGGGGGAGGCAATCAGCCCCAGCATTTT.

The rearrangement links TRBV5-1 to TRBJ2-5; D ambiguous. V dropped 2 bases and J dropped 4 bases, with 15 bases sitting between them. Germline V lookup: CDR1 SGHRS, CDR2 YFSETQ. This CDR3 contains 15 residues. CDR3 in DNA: TGCGCCAGCAGCTTTGGGCGATTGGGTGGAGAGACCCAGTACTTC. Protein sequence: CASSFGRLGGETQYF.

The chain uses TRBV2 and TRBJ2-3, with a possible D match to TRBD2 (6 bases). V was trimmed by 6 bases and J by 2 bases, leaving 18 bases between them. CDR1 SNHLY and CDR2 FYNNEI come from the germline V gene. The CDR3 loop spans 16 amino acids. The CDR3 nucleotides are TGTGCCAGCAGCAAAAGGGCGGGCGGGGCCACAGATACGCAGTATTTT. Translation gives CASSKRAGGATDTQYF.

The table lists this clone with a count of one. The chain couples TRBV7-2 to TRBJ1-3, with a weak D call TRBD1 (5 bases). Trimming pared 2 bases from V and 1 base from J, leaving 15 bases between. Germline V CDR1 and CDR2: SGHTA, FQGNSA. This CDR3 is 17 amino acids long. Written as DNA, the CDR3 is TGTGCCAGCAGCTTATGGGCCGCCGGGGGGTCTGGAAACACCATATATTTT. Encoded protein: CASSLWAAGGSGNTIYF.

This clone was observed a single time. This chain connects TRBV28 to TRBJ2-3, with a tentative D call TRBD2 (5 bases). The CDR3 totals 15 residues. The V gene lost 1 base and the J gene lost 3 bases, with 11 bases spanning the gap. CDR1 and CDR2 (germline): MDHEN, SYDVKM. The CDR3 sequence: CASSLSGMRTDTQYF. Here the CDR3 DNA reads TGTGCCAGCAGTTTATCCGGGATGAGGACAGATACGCAGTATTTT.